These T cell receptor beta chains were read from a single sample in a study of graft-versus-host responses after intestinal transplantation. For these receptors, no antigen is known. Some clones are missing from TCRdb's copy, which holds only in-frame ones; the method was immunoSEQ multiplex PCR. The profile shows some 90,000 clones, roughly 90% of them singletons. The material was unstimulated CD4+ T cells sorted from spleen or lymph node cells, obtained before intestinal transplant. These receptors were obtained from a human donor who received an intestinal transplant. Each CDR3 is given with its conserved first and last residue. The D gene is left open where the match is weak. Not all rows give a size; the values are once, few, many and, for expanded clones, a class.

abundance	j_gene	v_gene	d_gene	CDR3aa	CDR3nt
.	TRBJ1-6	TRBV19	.	CASSMGPYNSPLHF	TGTGCCAGTAGTATGGGGCCGTATAATTCACCCCTCCACTTT
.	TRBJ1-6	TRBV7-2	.	CASSLGGSLGSPLHF	TGTGCCAGCAGCCTCGGCGGGAGTTTGGGGTCACCCCTCCACTTT
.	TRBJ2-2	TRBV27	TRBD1	CASSSRSTGTGELFF	TGTGCCAGCAGTTCCCGCTCGACAGGGACCGGGGAGCTGTTTTTT
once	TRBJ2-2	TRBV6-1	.	CASRRGGYTGELFF	TGTGCCAGCAGGAGGGGGGGTTACACCGGGGAGCTGTTTTTT
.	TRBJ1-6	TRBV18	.	CASSPGTTFNSPLHF	TGTGCCAGCTCCCCCGGGACTACTTTTAATTCACCCCTCCACTTT
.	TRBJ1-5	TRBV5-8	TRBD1	CASSLATGTGAFSNQPQHF	TGTGCCAGCAGCTTGGCCACCGGGACAGGGGCCTTTAGCAATCAGCCCCAGCATTTT
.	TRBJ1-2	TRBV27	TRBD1	CASSPRDRLVPNYGYTF	TGTGCCAGCAGTCCACGGGACAGACTCGTGCCTAACTATGGCTACACCTTC
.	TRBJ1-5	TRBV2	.	CASNRVGNQPQHF	TGTGCCAGCAACAGGGTAGGCAATCAGCCCCAGCATTTT
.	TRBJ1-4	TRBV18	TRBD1	CASSHDRVDEKLFF	TGTGCCAGCTCACACGACAGGGTGGATGAAAAACTGTTTTTT
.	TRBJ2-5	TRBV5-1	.	CASSFRDQETQYF	TGCGCCAGCAGCTTTCGAGACCAAGAGACCCAGTACTTC
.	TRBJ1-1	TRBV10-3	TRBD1	CAIRQGGTEAFF	TGTGCCATCAGACAGGGGGGCACTGAAGCTTTCTTT
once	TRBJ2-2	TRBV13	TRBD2	CASRIVGSLAGENTGELFF	TGTGCCAGCAGGATAGTGGGTTCCCTAGCGGGGGAAAACACCGGGGAGCTGTTTTTT
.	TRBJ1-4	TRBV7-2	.	CASSLEGVGTLGEKLFF	TGTGCCAGCAGCTTAGAGGGTGTGGGGACTCTCGGTGAAAAACTGTTTTTT
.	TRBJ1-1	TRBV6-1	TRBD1	CASSDRQGGRNTEAFF	TGTGCCAGCAGTGACCGACAGGGCGGCAGGAACACTGAAGCTTTCTTT
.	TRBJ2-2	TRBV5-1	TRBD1	CASSPGQLNTGELFF	TGCGCCAGCAGCCCGGGACAGTTAAACACCGGGGAGCTGTTTTTT
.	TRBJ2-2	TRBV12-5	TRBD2	CASGLVHRGLAGGANTGELFF	TGTGCTAGTGGTTTGGTACATAGGGGACTAGCGGGGGGGGCGAACACCGGGGAGCTGTTTTTT
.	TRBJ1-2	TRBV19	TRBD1	CASSTNRGGYTF	TGTGCCAGTAGCACTAACAGGGGTGGCTACACCTTC
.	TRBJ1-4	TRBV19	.	CASSIVSLNEKLFF	TGTGCCAGTAGTATAGTCAGTTTGAATGAAAAACTGTTTTTT
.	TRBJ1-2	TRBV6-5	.	CASSYRGAGYGYTF	TGTGCCAGCAGTTACCGGGGGGCAGGCTATGGCTACACCTTC